The 17 T cell receptor beta chains reported below all come from one sample, sequenced in a study of T cells after yellow fever vaccination. TCRdb reprocessed the 5' RACE reads with MiXCR, giving one entry per CDR3 protein. The sample holds 300,000 or so distinct CDR3 sequences, around 6.8% seen once. The sequenced sample was PBMCs, obtained 45 days after the first yellow fever vaccination. The receptors come from a man younger than 30 who received the YFV17D yellow fever vaccine.

This clonotype showed up many times. The V and J genes are TRBV5-1 and TRBJ2-3; the D is unclear. This CDR3 contains 15 residues. V lost 2 bases and J 3 bases, leaving 13 bases between the germline ends. Germline-derived CDR1 and CDR2 are SGHRS and YFSETQ. The CDR3 region has the DNA TGCGCCAGCAGCTTTACGGGCGTTGGTACAGATACGCAGTATTTT. Translating it yields CASSFTGVGTDTQYF. The full variable domain, its missing parts supplied by reference TRBV5-1 and TRBJ2-3, is KAGVTQTPRYLIKTRGQQVTLSCSPISGHRSVSWYQQTPGQGLQFLFEYFSETQRNKGNFPGRFSGRQFSNSRSEMNVSTLELGDSALYLCASSFTGVGTDTQYFGPGTRLTVL.

There are many counts of this clonotype. The chain recombines TRBV7-8 with TRBJ1-6; possibly TRBD1 for D (6 bases). V lost 1 base and J lost 9, with 13 bases in between. This CDR3 is 15 amino acids long. Germline V gene lookup returns CDR1 SGHVS and CDR2 FQNEAQ. The CDR3, as DNA: TGTGCCAGCAGCTTAGACCGGCTGGGGGCTTCACCCCTCCACTTT. Its protein is CASSLDRLGASPLHF.

The chain has TRBV4-1 and TRBJ1-3, with 7 positions matching TRBD1. Trimming cost V 4 bases and J 0 bases; bases outside gene matches: 3. Germline CDR1 reads MGHRA; CDR2 reads YSYEKL. The CDR3 spans 15 residues. CDR3 sequence: CASSPWDSSGNTIYF. In nucleotides, the CDR3 is TGCGCCAGCAGCCCGTGGGACAGCTCTGGAAACACCATATATTTT.

The table lists this clonotype with a few counts. The chain is built from TRBV18 and TRBJ2-5; D ambiguous. The ends were cut back, 6 bases at V and 3 bases at J, with 11 bases in the middle. CDR1 is KGHSH and CDR2 is LQKENI in the germline V gene. This CDR3 comprises 13 residues. The CDR3 here is CASSPSAEETQYF. The CDR3, as DNA: TGTGCCAGCTCCCCGTCGGCAGAAGAGACCCAGTACTTC.

This clonotype occurred a few times. The gene calls are TRBV4-3 and TRBJ2-7; 10 bases are a match to TRBD2. The V gene end was trimmed by 5 bases and the J gene end by 0 bases; junction bases not matched to a gene: 4. Germline CDR1 and CDR2: LGHNA and YSLEER. The CDR3 totals 15 residues. The CDR3 spells CASSSSGGSSYEQYF. The DNA of the CDR3 is TGCGCCAGCAGCAGTAGCGGGGGGTCCTCCTACGAGCAGTACTTC.

In its sample, this clonotype was seen many times. The V and J genes are TRBV12-3 or TRBV12-4 and TRBJ2-2, with TRBD1 matching over 9 bases. This CDR3 has 17 residues. Trimming removed 3 bases from V and 6 bases from J; junction bases left unmatched: 11. The CDR3 nucleotides read TGTGCCAGCAGTTTCCCCGCCGGGACAGGGATGTCCGGGGAGCTGTTTTTT. Protein: CASSFPAGTGMSGELFF.

The table lists this clonotype with a few counts. V is TRBV20-1 and J is TRBJ2-3; no reliable D call. Germline V lookup: CDR1 DFQATT, CDR2 SNEGSKA (reference sequence). This CDR3 is 11 amino acids long. CDR3 sequence: CGLTQTDTQYF. Written as DNA, the CDR3 is TGCGGCCTGACACAAACAGATACGCAGTATTTT.

Only a few counts were recorded for this clonotype. This chain uses TRBV5-1 with TRBJ2-2; D is possibly TRBD1 (6 bases). The germline V gene has CDR1 SGHRS and CDR2 YFSETQ. V was trimmed by 4 bases and J by 7 bases, leaving 14 bases between them. This CDR3 is built from 14 residues. Here the CDR3 reads CASSARDTFGELFF. CDR3 DNA: TGCGCCAGCAGCGCCCGGGACACCTTCGGGGAGCTGTTTTTT.

This clonotype was seen a few times. V gene TRBV7-2 combines with J gene TRBJ2-3, with TRBD1 matching over 8 bases. There are 16 residues in the CDR3. Germline values: CDR1 SGHTA, CDR2 FQGNSA. With 5 bases clipped from V and 5 bases from J, the junction kept 12 bases outside the gene matches. CDR3 in amino acids: CASSGRTGPFIDTQYF. The CDR3 region has the DNA TGTGCCAGCAGCGGCCGGACAGGGCCTTTTATAGATACGCAGTATTTT.

This clonotype was picked up many times. This sequence joins TRBV6-2 or TRBV6-3 and TRBJ2-7; 7 bases line up with TRBD1. This CDR3 has 13 residues. After removal of 5 bases from V and 2 bases from J, the junction contained 3 bases not matched to a gene. Germline CDR1 reads MNHEY; CDR2 reads SVGEGT. This chain's CDR3 is CASSDGTAYEQYF. In nucleotides, the CDR3 is TGTGCCAGCAGTGACGGGACAGCCTACGAGCAGTACTTC.

This chain uses TRBV5-1 with TRBJ2-1, with TRBD2 matching 7 bases. This CDR3 comprises 16 residues. Germline values: CDR1 SGHRS, CDR2 YFSETQ. V was pared by 4 bases and J by 15 bases, with 22 bases of the junction left unmatched. The CDR3: CASSPGFAGVTNEMFF. For the CDR3, the DNA is TGCGCCAGCAGCCCGGGTTTCGCGGGGGTCACCAATGAGATGTTCTTC.

This clonotype came up a few times. V is TRBV7-2 and J is TRBJ2-3; 10 bases align to TRBD2. The CDR3 covers 17 residues. Germline assignment: CDR1 SGHTA and CDR2 FQGNSA. V lost 4 bases to trimming and J lost 2 bases; unmatched junction nucleotides: 9. The CDR3 DNA reads TGTGCCAGCAGCTCCCCCAAGCGGGGGGGCGACACAGATACGCAGTATTTT. Translation: CASSSPKRGGDTDTQYF.

In this sample, this clonotype turned up a few times. The CDR3 DNA follows: TGTGCCAGCATCCCCGTCCGGACAGGGAGATACAATGAGCAGTTCTTC. Translation gives CASIPVRTGRYNEQFF. The chain links TRBV28 to TRBJ2-1; 8 positions agree with TRBD1. The length of the CDR3 is 16 residues. V was clipped by 7 bases and J by 4 bases; unmatched bases: 12. Germline V lookup: CDR1 MDHEN, CDR2 SYDVKM.

This clonotype was counted at least ten times. This sequence joins TRBV7-9 and TRBJ1-2, with 9 bases fitting TRBD1. Germline assignment: CDR1 SEHNR and CDR2 FQNEAQ (reference sequence). There are 15 residues in the CDR3. V lost 3 bases and J lost 6; bases outside the gene matches: 8. CDR3: CASSLWDRVSNGYTF. In DNA form, the CDR3 reads TGTGCCAGCAGCTTGTGGGACAGGGTTTCAAATGGCTACACCTTC.

The sample holds many counts of this clonotype. The chain combines TRBV28 with TRBJ2-7, with no clear D. Germline loops: CDR1 MDHEN, CDR2 SYDVKM. Trimming removed 4 bases from V and 6 bases from J, with 4 bases in between. The CDR3 runs 10 residues. The CDR3 reads CASSYGEQYV. CDR3 bases: TGTGCCAGCAGTTATGGCGAGCAGTACGTC.

The rearrangement joins TRBV19 to TRBJ1-1; 7 bases line up with TRBD1. Germline V gene sequence: CDR1 LNHDA, CDR2 SQIVND (reference sequence). With 4 bases clipped from V and 5 bases from J, the junction kept 7 bases outside the gene matches. The CDR3 spans 14 residues. The CDR3: CASSTTGVGTEAFF. DNA for the CDR3: TGTGCCAGTAGTACAACAGGGGTAGGAACTGAAGCTTTCTTT. The full variable domain, completed using reference TRBV19 and TRBJ1-1, is DGGITQSPKYLFRKEGQNVTLSCEQNLNHDAMYWYRQDPGQGLRLIYYSQIVNDFQKGDIAEGYSVSREKKESFPLTVTSAQKNPTAFYLCASSTTGVGTEAFFGQGTRLTVV.

The chain has TRBV29-1 and TRBJ2-5; TRBD1 aligns across 7 bases. This CDR3 comprises 16 residues. J lost 1 base, V lost 3 bases, and 11 bases had no gene match. The germline CDR1 and CDR2 sequences are SQVTM and ANQGSEA. As DNA, the CDR3 is TGCAGCGTTGAGGGCCGCGGACAGGTCGCCCAAGAGACCCAGTACTTC. Its protein is CSVEGRGQVAQETQYF.